This T cell receptor beta chain is from a study of memory CD4+ T cells and cytomegalovirus serostatus. About the research overall: Healthy Belgian adult donors included several CMV-positive and more than 20 CMV-negative people.

Under the authors' procedure: After removing out-of-frame reads, over 2 million distinct TCRbeta sequences remained. Sequencing used immunoSEQ multiplex PCR; TCRdb keeps in-frame clones, though not all of them. The V and J calls and the clone size are those of that table, but D and trimming were determined from the DNA. The table lists 50,000 to 65,000 clones, around 88% of them singletons, with 2% in the top ten. This CDR3 is built from 15 residues. V shed 6 bases, J shed 2 bases, and the junction held 7 bases outside the gene matches. Germline V gives CDR1 MNHNS, CDR2 SASEGT. Single viable CD3+CD4+CD8-CD45RO+ cells were sorted as the memory CD4+ T cells. CMV serostatus came from serum IgG against pp150, pp28, p38, p52.

The chain couples TRBV6-1 to TRBJ1-5; 7 nucleotides line up with TRBD1. The sample consisted of memory CD4+ T cells from blood. The source of this sequence is an adult in good health and CMV-seropositive. The CDR3 loop reads CASRPTGSGNQPQHF. The DNA for the CDR3 is TGTGCCAGCAGACCGACAGGGTCTGGCAATCAGCCCCAGCATTTT.